This record covers a single T cell receptor beta chain. This specimen belongs to a study of technical replicates of blood from a few donors. Repertoires were generated with immunoSEQ multiplex PCR, while TCRdb's copy carries only in-frame clones and drops some. The repertoire holds about 83,000 clones, with 94% as singletons. This receptor was identified in a human donor in good health. Sequenced material: T cells isolated from PBMCs.

The CDR3 sequence is CASAEVQETQYF. In DNA, the CDR3 is TGTGCCAGCGCCGAAGTCCAGGAGACCCAGTACTTC. The chain is built from TRBV6-5 and TRBJ2-5; D gene unclear. Looked up from germline, CDR1 is MNHEY and CDR2 is SVGAGI. The CDR3 spans 12 residues. V was pared by 8 bases and J by 5 bases, with 12 bases between.